The 28 T cell receptor beta chains in this list originate from one sample, sequenced in a study of cytomegalovirus exposure and HLA in healthy donors. PCR amplification relied on 60 Vbeta primers (plus 13 Jbeta primers). Clones were read by immunoSEQ multiplex PCR, and TCRdb kept only the in-frame ones, dropping some. The sample carries about 130,000 clones, approximately 80% recorded once. Sequenced material: PBMCs. The receptors stem from a male donor in good health and CMV-seronegative.

This rearrangement joins TRBV23-1 to TRBJ2-7; D unclear. TRBV23-1 qualifies as an ORF whose function is uncertain. The V end was cut by 4 bases, the J end by 4 bases, with 14 bases between. The CDR3 totals 14 residues. The CDR3 nucleotides are TGCGCCAGCAGTCTTGGGCTCTTAAGGTACGAGCAGTACTTC. As protein: CASSLGLLRYEQYF.

The V and J genes are TRBV5-5 and TRBJ1-2, with D perhaps TRBD1 (5 bases). The V gene's germline CDR1 is SGHKS and CDR2 YYEKEE (reference sequence). The length of the CDR3 is 13 residues. The V gene lost 2 bases and the J gene lost 3 bases, with 8 bases spanning the gap. In DNA, the CDR3 is TGTGCCAGCAGCTTTCAGGGCTACTATGGCTACACCTTC. Translated, it gives CASSFQGYYGYTF.

On this clone itself: Other DNA sequences in the sample encode the same CDR3. The rearrangement uses TRBV28 and TRBJ1-2; tentative D call: TRBD1 (6 bases). V lost 7 bases, J lost 4 bases, and 19 bases lay in between. Germline V gene lookup returns CDR1 MDHEN and CDR2 SYDVKM. This CDR3 has 15 amino acids. The CDR3 DNA is TGTGCCAGCAATCTCGGAGGACAGTCAATCTATGGCTACACCTTC. Its protein is CASNLGGQSIYGYTF.

V gene TRBV9 combines with J gene TRBJ2-1, with 7 bases identical to TRBD1. V was pared by 4 bases and J by 3 bases, with 7 bases of the junction left unmatched. The CDR3 consists of 15 residues. Per germline, CDR1 SGDLS and CDR2 YYNGEE. DNA for the CDR3: TGTGCCAGCAGCTTCCGGGACAGCCGCTACAATGAGCAGTTCTTC. This gives the protein CASSFRDSRYNEQFF.

This sequence joins TRBV30 and TRBJ2-7; 9 nucleotides agree with TRBD1. CDR1 is GTSNPN, CDR2 SVGIG, per germline (reference sequence). The CDR3 has 13 residues. Written as DNA, the CDR3 is TGTGCGTTGGAGGACAGGGGCTCCTACGAGCAGTACTTC. Protein: CALEDRGSYEQYF.

The rearrangement uses TRBV4-2 and TRBJ2-2; D is possibly TRBD1 (6 bases). V dropped 0 bases and J dropped 6 bases, with 11 bases sitting between them. The CDR3 totals 15 residues. Per the germline V gene, CDR1 is LGHNA and CDR2 is YNFKEQ. The CDR3 DNA reads as TGTGCCAGCAGCCAAGATCTTCGGACAGCCGGGGAGCTGTTTTTT. Its translation is CASSQDLRTAGELFF.

This chain joins TRBV5-6 and TRBJ2-5, with 12 nucleotides matching TRBD1. From germline, CDR1 is SGHDT and CDR2 YYEEEE. There are 15 residues in the CDR3. J gave up 4 bases and V 2 bases, and 3 bases lay outside the gene matches. Written as DNA, the CDR3 is TGTGCCAGCAGCTTCCCGGGACAGGGGGCAGAGACCCAGTACTTC. Its protein product is CASSFPGQGAETQYF.

The V and J genes are TRBV29-1 and TRBJ2-5; weak D call: TRBD1 (7 bases). The CDR3 has 12 residues. Germline V CDR1 and CDR2: SQVTM, ANQGSEA. The V end lost 6 bases, the J end lost 11 bases, and 19 bases lay between the germline ends. The CDR3 loop is CSVETGTGEQYF. In DNA form, the CDR3 reads TGCAGCGTGGAGACAGGGACGGGGGAGCAGTACTTC.

The CDR3 region is CASSPTRTALAKNIQYF. The CDR3 bases are TGTGCCAGCTCACCTACTAGGACAGCCTTAGCCAAAAACATTCAGTACTTC. The chain uses TRBV18 and TRBJ2-4; tentatively, D is TRBD1 (6 bases). V was pared by 3 bases and J by 0 bases, with 15 bases between. The CDR3 length is 17 residues. Germline V gene sequence: CDR1 KGHSH, CDR2 LQKENI.

The chain recombines TRBV6-1 with TRBJ2-1, with D maybe TRBD1 (7 bases). The CDR3 is made up of 15 amino acids. Germline V lookup: CDR1 MNHNS, CDR2 SASEGT. The V end was cut by 6 bases, the J end by 8 bases, with 20 bases between. CDR3 nucleotides: TGTGCCAGCAGGAGAGGGGGCAGGGACTTCGATGAGCAGTTCTTC. Encoded protein: CASRRGGRDFDEQFF.

V usage is TRBV21-1 and J usage is TRBJ2-7; the table's D call, TRBD1, has no DNA check behind it. TRBV21-1 represents a pseudogene. The CDR3 is 15 residues long. The CDR3 here is CASSLPGTASYEQYF. CDR3 sequence (DNA): TGTGCCAGCAGCTTGCCCGGGACAGCTTCCTACGAGCAGTACTTC.

The rearrangement joins TRBV9 to TRBJ1-2, with TRBD1 identical over 12 bases. The CDR3 has 18 residues. Germline V gene lookup returns CDR1 SGDLS and CDR2 YYNGEE. The junction had 10 bases not matched to a gene; V was cut back by 0 bases and J by 4 bases. The CDR3 here is CASSVARDRGRESYGYTF. In DNA form, the CDR3 reads TGTGCCAGCAGCGTAGCTAGGGACAGGGGGCGGGAAAGCTATGGCTACACCTTC.

The V and J genes are TRBV2 and TRBJ2-7; 9 bases align to TRBD1. CDR1 is SNHLY and CDR2 is FYNNEI in the germline V gene. The ends lost 6 bases at V and 3 bases at J; junction bases unmatched: 30. CDR3 length equals 22 residues. CDR3: CASRGPGQGSRTTGTKIYEQYF. For the CDR3, the DNA is TGTGCCAGCAGGGGACCGGGACAGGGCTCAAGGACAACCGGGACTAAAATCTACGAGCAGTACTTC.

V and J are TRBV9 and TRBJ1-6; the match to TRBD1 covers 7 bases. The CDR3 covers 15 residues. Germline lookup yields CDR1 SGDLS and CDR2 YYNGEE. V lost 4 bases to trimming and J lost 7 bases; unmatched junction nucleotides: 8. CDR3 residues: CASSQGGLGNSPLHF. The CDR3 DNA is TGTGCCAGCAGCCAAGGGGGCTTAGGGAATTCACCCCTCCACTTT.

This clone appeared once. The V call is TRBV19, the J call TRBJ1-2, with no clear D. V gave up 0 bases and J gave up 8 bases, with 16 bases separating them. The CDR3 extends over 15 amino acids. Per germline, CDR1 LNHDA and CDR2 SQIVND (reference sequence). The CDR3: CASSIDASGREGYTF. The CDR3 DNA sequence: TGTGCCAGTAGTATAGACGCCTCAGGTCGTGAAGGCTACACCTTC.

This chain joins TRBV7-2 and TRBJ1-1; no reliable D call. V lost 4 bases to trimming and J lost 4 bases, with 16 bases between them. The CDR3 spans 15 residues. Germline lookup yields CDR1 SGHTA and CDR2 FQGNSA. The CDR3 sequence: CASSSPSVRSTEAFF. The CDR3 DNA is TGTGCCAGCAGCTCCCCTAGCGTCCGGTCCACTGAAGCTTTCTTT.

The chain employs TRBV13 and TRBJ2-2; 8 bases align to TRBD1. CDR1 is PRHDT and CDR2 is FYEKMQ in the germline V gene (reference sequence). The CDR3 extends over 19 amino acids. J gave up 5 bases and V 5 bases, and 19 bases lay outside the gene matches. The CDR3 DNA follows: TGTGCCAGCAGCCGCCGGGCTCCCGGGACAGGCCCACTGACCGGGGAGCTGTTTTTT. Residues: CASSRRAPGTGPLTGELFF.

This chain connects TRBV25-1 to TRBJ2-2, with D uncertain. The V end lost 3 bases, the J end lost 1 base, and 6 bases lay between the germline ends. CDR1 and CDR2 (germline): MGHDK, SYGVNS. The CDR3 totals 14 residues. The CDR3 loop is CASSDQLNTGELFF. The CDR3, as DNA: TGTGCCAGCAGTGACCAGTTGAACACCGGGGAGCTGTTTTTT.

Remarks on this clone: This same CDR3 is encoded by further DNA sequences in the sample. V is TRBV6-1 and J is TRBJ1-1; 8 positions agree with TRBD1. The CDR3 sequence is 14 residues long. V was clipped by 5 bases and J by 1 base; unmatched bases: 3. CDR1 and CDR2 from the germline V gene are MNHNS and SASEGT. CDR3 nucleotides: TGTGCCAGCAGTCGGACAGGGTCGAACACTGAAGCTTTCTTT. This codes for CASSRTGSNTEAFF.

This clone has just a few counts. The rearrangement joins TRBV15 to TRBJ1-1; D gene unclear. From germline, CDR1 is LNHNV and CDR2 YYDKDF (reference sequence). Trimming took 0 bases from V and 7 from J, leaving 12 bases between them. The CDR3 consists of 14 residues. This CDR3 reads CATSRDTGESEAFF. DNA for the CDR3: TGTGCCACCAGCAGAGATACCGGGGAAAGTGAAGCTTTCTTT.

The chain employs TRBV5-1 and TRBJ1-4; 8 nucleotides agree with TRBD1. V dropped 4 bases and J dropped 8; count of bases not matched to a gene: 7. Germline V gives CDR1 SGHRS, CDR2 YFSETQ. This CDR3 has 14 amino acids. The DNA of the CDR3 is TGCGCCAGCAGCATCGACAGGGGCGGCGAAAAACTGTTTTTT. It translates to CASSIDRGGEKLFF.

The chain links TRBV4-3 to TRBJ1-5; no firm D call. V was trimmed by 0 bases and J by 11 bases, leaving 23 bases between them. This CDR3 region has 17 residues. Germline CDR1 LGHNA, CDR2 YSLEER. CDR3 region: CASSQDVARGAQWSQHF. The DNA of the CDR3 is TGCGCCAGCAGCCAAGATGTAGCTCGCGGTGCACAATGGTCCCAGCATTTT.

The chain has TRBV11-2 and TRBJ1-2; 8 nucleotides align to TRBD1. The CDR3 has 14 amino acids. The ends lost 7 bases at V and 3 bases at J; junction bases unmatched: 7. Germline V gene sequence: CDR1 SGHAT, CDR2 FQNNGV. The CDR3 bases are TGTGCCAGCAACGACAGGGGCCTCGACTATGGCTACACCTTC. It codes for CASNDRGLDYGYTF.

V usage is TRBV5-1 and J usage is TRBJ1-1; D uncertain. In germline, CDR1 is SGHRS, CDR2 YFSETQ. V lost 4 bases and J 1 base, leaving 8 bases between the germline ends. The CDR3 is made up of 13 amino acids. CDR3 bases: TGCGCCAGCAGCCGACCGGGGAACACTGAAGCTTTCTTT. It encodes CASSRPGNTEAFF.

This rearrangement joins TRBV7-2 to TRBJ1-5, with D maybe TRBD1 (6 bases). Between the trimmed V and J ends, which lost 5 bases and 5 bases, there was a span of 10 bases. In germline, CDR1 is SGHTA, CDR2 FQGNSA. CDR3 length: 13 residues. CDR3 protein: CASSTRTDQPQHF. CDR3 bases: TGTGCCAGCAGCACGCGGACAGATCAGCCCCAGCATTTT. Supplemented by reference TRBV7-2 and TRBJ1-5, the full variable domain reads GAGVSQSPSNKVTEKGKDVELRCDPISGHTALYWYRQSLGQGLEFLIYFQGNSAPDKSGLPSDRFSAERTGGSVSTLTIQRTQQEDSAVYLCASSTRTDQPQHFGDGTRLSIL.

The chain employs TRBV6-1 and TRBJ2-1; D is unresolved. CDR1 is MNHNS, CDR2 SASEGT, per germline. CDR3 length: 13 residues. Trimming removed 5 bases at V and 8 bases at J, with 13 bases between. CDR3 sequence: CASSYPSADEQFF. In DNA form, the CDR3 reads TGTGCCAGCAGTTATCCGAGTGCCGATGAGCAGTTCTTC.

V gene TRBV19 combines with J gene TRBJ2-2; TRBD1 agrees at 9 bases. The V and J ends lost 7 bases and 1 base, in that order; junction bases with no gene match: 4. CDR1 LNHDA and CDR2 SQIVND come from the germline V gene (reference sequence). This CDR3 comprises 15 residues. CDR3 region: CASIGTGMNTGELFF. CDR3 DNA: TGTGCCAGTATTGGGACAGGGATGAACACCGGGGAGCTGTTTTTT. Full variable domain (remainder filled in from reference TRBV19 and TRBJ2-2): DGGITQSPKYLFRKEGQNVTLSCEQNLNHDAMYWYRQDPGQGLRLIYYSQIVNDFQKGDIAEGYSVSREKKESFPLTVTSAQKNPTAFYLCASIGTGMNTGELFFGEGSRLTVL.

V is TRBV5-4 and J is TRBJ2-2, with 9 bases that match TRBD2. V shed 4 bases and J 7 bases; nucleotides not matched to a gene: 11. The length of the CDR3 is 16 residues. Germline V gene sequence: CDR1 SGHNT, CDR2 YYREEE (reference sequence). The CDR3: CASSPSAGGLGGELFF. The CDR3 coding sequence is TGTGCCAGCAGCCCCTCCGCGGGGGGGCTGGGCGGGGAGCTGTTTTTT.